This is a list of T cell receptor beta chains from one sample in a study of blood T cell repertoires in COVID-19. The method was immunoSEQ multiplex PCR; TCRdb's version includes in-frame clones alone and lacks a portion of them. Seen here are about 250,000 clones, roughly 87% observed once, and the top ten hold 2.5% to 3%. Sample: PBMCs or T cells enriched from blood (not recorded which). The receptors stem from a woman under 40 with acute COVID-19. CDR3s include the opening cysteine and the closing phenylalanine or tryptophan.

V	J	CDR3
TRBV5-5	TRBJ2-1	CASSFPREVRLISEQFF
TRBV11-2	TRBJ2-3	CASNHQGDTQYF
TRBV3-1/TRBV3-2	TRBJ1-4	CASSPRDRGEKLFF
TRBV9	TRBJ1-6	CASSEGDTLNSPLHF
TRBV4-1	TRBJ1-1	CASSHGQGSTEAFF
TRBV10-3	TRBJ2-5	CAISGVAGAQETQYF
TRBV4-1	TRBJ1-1	CASSQGQSMNTEAFF
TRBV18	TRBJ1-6	CASSSRDRDSPLHF
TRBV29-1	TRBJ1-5	CSVEDRDSNQPQHF
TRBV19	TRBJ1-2	CASSKQLQTVVYGYTF